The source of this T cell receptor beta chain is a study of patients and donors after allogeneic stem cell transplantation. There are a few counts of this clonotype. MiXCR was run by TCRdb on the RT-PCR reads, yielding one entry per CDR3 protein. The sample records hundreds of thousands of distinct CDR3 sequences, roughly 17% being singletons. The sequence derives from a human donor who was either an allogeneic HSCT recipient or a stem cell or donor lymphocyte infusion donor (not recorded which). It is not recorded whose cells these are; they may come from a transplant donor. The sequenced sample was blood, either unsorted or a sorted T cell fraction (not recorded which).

As DNA, the CDR3 is TGTGCCAGCTCAAGCGGGACATCCGGCTACACCTTC. Translation gives CASSSGTSGYTF. This chain links TRBV18 with TRBJ1-2; D is perhaps TRBD1 (6 bases). Germline assignment: CDR1 KGHSH and CDR2 LQKENI. The CDR3 contains 12 residues. V lost 5 bases and J lost 8, with 12 bases in between.